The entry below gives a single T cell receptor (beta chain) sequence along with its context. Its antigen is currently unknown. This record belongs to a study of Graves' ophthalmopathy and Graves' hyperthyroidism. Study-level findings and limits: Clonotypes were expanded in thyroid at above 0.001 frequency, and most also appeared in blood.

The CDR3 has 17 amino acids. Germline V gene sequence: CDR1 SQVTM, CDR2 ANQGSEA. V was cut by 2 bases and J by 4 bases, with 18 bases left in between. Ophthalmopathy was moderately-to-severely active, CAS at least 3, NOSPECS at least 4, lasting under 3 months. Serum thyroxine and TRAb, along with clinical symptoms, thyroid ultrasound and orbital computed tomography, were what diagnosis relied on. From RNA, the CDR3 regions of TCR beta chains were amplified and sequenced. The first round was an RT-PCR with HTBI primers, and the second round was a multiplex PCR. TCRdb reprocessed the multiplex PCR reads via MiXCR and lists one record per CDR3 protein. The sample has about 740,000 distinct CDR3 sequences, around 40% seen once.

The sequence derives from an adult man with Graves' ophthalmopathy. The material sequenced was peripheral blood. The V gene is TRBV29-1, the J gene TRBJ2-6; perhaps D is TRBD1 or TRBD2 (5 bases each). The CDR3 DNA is TGCAGCGTTGAAACGCTAGCAGGGAGCACCGGGGCCAACGTCCTGACTTTC. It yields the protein CSVETLAGSTGANVLTF.